This T cell receptor beta chain was sequenced for a study of T cells in localized non-small cell lung cancer. The CDR3 spans 16 residues. Trimming cost V 6 bases and J 0 bases, with 15 bases left between them. Germline V gene data show CDR1 as ENHRY and CDR2 as SYGVKD. This clone was observed once. Sequenced by immunoSEQ multiplex PCR; TCRdb stores in-frame clones only, minus some. The sample shows about 77,000 clones, approximately 90% of them seen only once. The source was peripheral blood, collected before any cancer treatment. This TCR was sampled from a woman aged 40 to 75 with stage I squamous cell lung carcinoma. The chain combines TRBV10-3 with TRBJ1-3, with D tentatively TRBD1 (5 bases). CDR3 amino acids: CAIREGSLTSGNTIYF. For the CDR3, the DNA is TGTGCCATCAGGGAGGGGTCACTAACCTCTGGAAACACCATATATTTT.